There are many counts of the clone carrying this T cell receptor beta chain. What it binds is unknown. These data originate in a study of human T cells and chemical hapten exposure. Study summary: How much TCR each sample yielded varied, mostly because pooled library volumes differed slightly.

Study results and caveats: TCRs above 1 in 1000 frequency stayed constant with DPC sensitization.

Total RNA was extracted from unfractionated whole blood. Germline V gene lookup returns CDR1 SGHRS and CDR2 YFSETQ. V gave up 4 bases and J gave up 0 bases; unmatched junction bases: 0. The CDR3 spans 15 residues. Individual cDNA molecules (in the library) carried attached unique molecular identifiers. Original data processing: Ranging from roughly 20,000 to 750,000, TCR counts per sample had a median value of 95,638. Each CDR3 protein gets one entry after TCRdb re-called the reads with MiXCR. TCRdb's processing, not the study's, gives the V and J calls here. The data hold 100,000 to 150,000 distinct CDR3 sequences, with over 7% observed a single time.

The rearrangement joins TRBV5-1 to TRBJ1-3; TRBD1 aligns across 11 bases. The sequenced material came from whole blood. This clonotype originated in a human donor in good health. Some clones in this sample may be carry-over from other donors' samples. The CDR3 coding sequence is TGCGCCAGCAGCGGGACAGGGGGCTCTGGAAACACCATATATTTT. As protein: CASSGTGGSGNTIYF.